The 4 T cell receptor beta chains below all came from one sample that was sequenced in a study of blood T cell repertoires in COVID-19. The repertoire was sequenced with immunoSEQ multiplex PCR; TCRdb's copy has only in-frame clones and lacks some. The data contain about 180,000 clones, more than 80% of them singletons. Sequencing used PBMCs or T cells enriched from blood (not recorded which). The receptors were sampled from a man in his forties who had recovered from COVID-19.

The J gene is TRBJ1-2, the V gene TRBV14; 7 nucleotides align to TRBD1. The CDR3 extends over 16 amino acids. V lost 2 bases to trimming and J lost 4 bases; unmatched junction nucleotides: 10. Per the germline V gene, CDR1 is SGHDN and CDR2 is FVKESK. CDR3 loop: CASSQTGGGRSYGYTF. The CDR3 DNA follows: TGTGCCAGCAGCCAAACAGGAGGGGGCAGGAGCTATGGCTACACCTTC.

Notes on this clone: This specimen includes other DNA sequences encoding the same CDR3. V is TRBV5-1 and J is TRBJ1-2; a possible D gene is TRBD1 (6 bases). This CDR3 is built from 13 residues. Germline values: CDR1 SGHRS, CDR2 YFSETQ. Trimming removed 0 bases from V and 4 bases from J, with 7 bases in between. The CDR3 DNA reads as TGCGCCAGCAGCTTGGAAGGGGGCTATGGCTACACCTTC. This gives the protein CASSLEGGYGYTF.

The chain is built from TRBV10-2 and TRBJ1-2; D ambiguous. The V and J ends lost 7 bases and 6 bases respectively, with 12 bases between them. Germline loops: CDR1 WSHSY, CDR2 SAAADI. This CDR3 has 12 amino acids. The CDR3 loop is CASTQRGDGYTF. DNA of the CDR3: TGCGCCAGCACACAACGGGGTGATGGCTACACCTTC.

The V and J genes are TRBV5-1 and TRBJ2-3; 13 bases align to TRBD2. Trimming at V came to 4 bases and at J to 6 bases, leaving 11 bases not matched to a gene. The CDR3 sequence is 17 residues long. The V gene's germline CDR1 is SGHRS and CDR2 YFSETQ. The CDR3 loop reads CASSLPGLAGVSDTQYF. In DNA form, the CDR3 reads TGCGCCAGCAGCCTCCCTGGACTAGCGGGAGTATCGGATACGCAGTATTTT.